A selection of T cell receptor beta chains follows, all from one sample in a study of cytomegalovirus exposure and HLA in healthy donors. Sequenced by immunoSEQ multiplex PCR; TCRdb stores in-frame clones only, minus some. The table has about 80,000 clones, about 78% seen once. The sample was PBMCs. Receptors were obtained from a man in his fifties in good health and CMV-seronegative. The CDR3 runs from the conserved cysteine through the conserved F or W. Each record gives: J gene, clone size, D gene, V gene, CDR3 DNA, CDR3 protein. A D gene is named only where the DNA matches it firmly. Expanded clones get a size class; other rows say once, few or many, or leave the size out.

>TRBJ2-3|-|TRBD2|TRBV11-2
TGTGCCAGCAGCTCCCCTAGCGGGGGTAGCACAGATACGCAGTATTTT
CASSSPSGGSTDTQYF
>TRBJ2-2|-|-|TRBV7-6
TGTGCCAGCAGCGCTAGGGAGACCGGGGAGCTGTTTTTT
CASSARETGELFF
>TRBJ1-4|-|TRBD1|TRBV15
TGTGCCACCAGCAAGCTCAGGGGGCGGGGAACTAATGAAAAACTGTTTTTT
CATSKLRGRGTNEKLFF
>TRBJ2-1|-|TRBD1|TRBV2
TGTGCCAGCAGGGAGACAGGGTTTGATCTGTTCTTC
CASRETGFDLFF
>TRBJ1-2|-|TRBD1|TRBV6-4
TGTGCCAGCAGTGATGGGGGACAGGGTTACGGCTACACCTTC
CASSDGGQGYGYTF
>TRBJ2-1|-|-|TRBV1
TGCACCAGCAGCCTGGGGGGTGCGGGGGAGATCAATGAGCAGTTCTTC
CTSSLGGAGEINEQFF
>TRBJ1-4|-|TRBD1|TRBV7-9
TGTTCCAGCAGGGACAGTAATGAAAAACTGTTTTTT
CSSRDSNEKLFF
>TRBJ1-6|-|-|TRBV19
TGTGCCAGTAGTACCACCCGGGGCGACGGGAGACCCCTCCACTTT
CASSTTRGDGRPLHF
>TRBJ1-2|-|TRBD1|TRBV19
TGTGCCAGTAGTATAACTACAGGGGCGAGTAACTATGGCTACACCTTC
CASSITTGASNYGYTF
>TRBJ1-5|-|-|TRBV19
TGTGCCAGTAGTCCCAGGGACACCGGCCGGAAGGAGCCCCAGCATTTT
CASSPRDTGRKEPQHF
>TRBJ2-7|-|-|TRBV7-8
TGTGCCAGCAGCTTACTACGGTACGAGCAGTACTTC
CASSLLRYEQYF
>TRBJ1-1|-|-|TRBV29-1
TGCAGCGTTTCAGAGAACACTGAAGCTTTCTTT
CSVSENTEAFF
>TRBJ2-7|-|TRBD2|TRBV6-5
TGTGCCAGCAGAAACCCGGGACTAGAGTTCGAGCAGTACTTC
CASRNPGLEFEQYF
>TRBJ2-7|-|TRBD2|TRBV18
TGTGCCAGCTCACCAATAAGCGGGAACGAGCAGTACTTC
CASSPISGNEQYF
>TRBJ2-5|-|TRBD1|TRBV19
TGTGCCAGTAGCACTAAGGACAGGGTAGAAGAGACCCAGTACTTC
CASSTKDRVEETQYF
>TRBJ1-4|-|-|TRBV28
TGTGCCAGCAGTTTCGGGGGAGGGCAGGAAAAACTGTTTTTT
CASSFGGGQEKLFF
>TRBJ2-7|-|TRBD2|TRBV7-8
TGTGCCAGCAGCCGGGGGGACGGGGGGGTCCACGAGCAGTACTTC
CASSRGDGGVHEQYF
>TRBJ2-1|-|TRBD1|TRBV7-9
TGTGCCAGCAGCCGCTCGACAGGGAACAATGAGCAGTTCTTC
CASSRSTGNNEQFF
>TRBJ1-2|-|TRBD1|TRBV5-6
TGTGCCAGCAGCGTCTTGGGTGAGGGGGCTCATGGCTACACCTTC
CASSVLGEGAHGYTF
>TRBJ2-2|-|TRBD1|TRBV14
TGTGCCAGCAGCCAAATGGGACAGGGGAATTCCGGGGAGCTGTTTTTT
CASSQMGQGNSGELFF
>TRBJ1-5|-|-|TRBV6-1
TGTGCCAGCAACCCCCGACGGGATCAGCCCCAGCATTTT
CASNPRRDQPQHF
>TRBJ2-1|-|-|TRBV30
TGTGCCTGGAGTTTTCCTAGCTTAAGCAATGAGCAGTTCTTC
CAWSFPSLSNEQFF
>TRBJ1-1|-|-|TRBV5-4
TGTGCCAGCATACAGGGACCCAACACTGAAGCTTTCTTT
CASIQGPNTEAFF
>TRBJ2-1|few|-|TRBV4-1
TGCGCCAGCAGCCAAGAAGGGGGGCAGTTCTTC
CASSQEGGQFF
>TRBJ2-3|-|-|TRBV2
TGTGCCAGCAGTGAGATGGGCCCCACAGATACGCAGTATTTT
CASSEMGPTDTQYF
>TRBJ1-4|-|TRBD1|TRBV2
TGTGCCAGCAGTGAACAGGGGGGCGGTGAAAAACTGTTTTTT
CASSEQGGGEKLFF
>TRBJ2-7|once|-|TRBV11-2
TGTGCCAGCATCGAGGACTCCACCTACGAGCAGTACTTC
CASIEDSTYEQYF
>TRBJ2-4|-|-|TRBV6-9
TGTGCCAGCAGAGATCGACTGGTAGCCAAAAACATTCAGTACTTC
CASRDRLVAKNIQYF
>TRBJ2-5|-|TRBD2|TRBV7-9
TGTGCCAGCAGCTTTGTTGCGGGGGATCGGGAGACCCAGTACTTC
CASSFVAGDRETQYF
>TRBJ2-2|-|TRBD2|TRBV18
TGTGCCAGCTCACCGGCTAGCGGGGGATCAGGGGAGCTGTTTTTT
CASSPASGGSGELFF
>TRBJ1-1|-|TRBD1|TRBV28
TGTGCCAGCAGTCCCGCTGTCAAGGGGGCGCGACTCCCCGACACTGAAGCTTTCTTT
CASSPAVKGARLPDTEAFF
>TRBJ1-1|-|-|TRBV19
TGTGCCAGTAGTATAGAGGGACATATGGATGAAGCTTTCTTT
CASSIEGHMDEAFF
>TRBJ2-7|-|-|TRBV10-3
TGTGCCATCAGTGAGCCCCAGGGCAGGGACTACGAGCAGTACTTC
CAISEPQGRDYEQYF
>TRBJ1-5|-|TRBD1|TRBV7-2
TGTGCCAGCAGCTCGGACAGGGGGCAGGGGCAGCCCCAGCATTTT
CASSSDRGQGQPQHF
>TRBJ1-1|few|TRBD1|TRBV4-1
TGCGCCAGCAGCCAGTCAGGGGGCGGTTGGGACACTGAAGCTTTCTTT
CASSQSGGGWDTEAFF
>TRBJ2-7|few|-|TRBV27
TGTGCCAGCAGCCCCAATGTGGGGGGCGAGCAGTACTTC
CASSPNVGGEQYF
>TRBJ1-2|-|TRBD1|TRBV7-2
TGTGCCAGCAGCTTAGCGGGACAGGGGACCTATGGCTACACCTTC
CASSLAGQGTYGYTF
>TRBJ2-2|-|TRBD1|TRBV7-3
TGTGCCAGCAGCAGACAGGGTCCGTCCACCACCGGGGAGCTGTTTTTT
CASSRQGPSTTGELFF
>TRBJ1-2|-|TRBD1|TRBV7-3
TGTGCCAGCAGCTTAGAGGGGACAGGGACCTATGGCTACACCTTC
CASSLEGTGTYGYTF
>TRBJ2-7|-|TRBD1|TRBV6-1
TGTGCCAGCAGTGGAAGACAGGGCCACGAGCAGTACTTC
CASSGRQGHEQYF
>TRBJ2-7|-|TRBD2|TRBV5-1
TGCGCCTGCGGGCGGACTAGCGGGGGGGCTGGCGAGCAGTACTTC
CACGRTSGGAGEQYF
>TRBJ2-7|-|TRBD1|TRBV11-3
TGTGCCAGCAGCGATCAGACAGGGTCTTACTACGAGCAGTACTTC
CASSDQTGSYYEQYF
>TRBJ2-5|-|TRBD2|TRBV27
TGTGCCAGCAGCCCACTAGCGGGGGGCCATGCGGGGCGGTACTTC
CASSPLAGGHAGRYF
>TRBJ2-7|-|-|TRBV4-2
TGTGCCAGCAGCCAAGGTGGGCGGGGTAGAGCGTACGACGAGCAGTACTTC
CASSQGGRGRAYDEQYF
>TRBJ1-2|-|-|TRBV28
TGTGCCAGCAGTTTCTGGACCTCAGGGGGCTACACCTTC
CASSFWTSGGYTF
>TRBJ2-4|few|-|TRBV5-4
TGTGCCAGCAGCTTGGCCGGGGGAGCCAAAAACATTCAGTACTTC
CASSLAGGAKNIQYF
>TRBJ2-1|-|TRBD2|TRBV11-2
TGTGCCAGCAGCACCCATAGCGGGGCCTACAATGAGCAGTTCTTC
CASSTHSGAYNEQFF
>TRBJ1-5|-|-|TRBV7-9
TGTTCCAGCAGCAGGGACTTCGGACCCAATCAGCCCCAGCATTTT
CSSSRDFGPNQPQHF
>TRBJ2-2|-|-|TRBV18
TGTGCCAGCTCACCCCGGACCGGGGAGCTGTTTTTT
CASSPRTGELFF
>TRBJ2-7|-|-|TRBV5-4
TGTGCCAGCAGGTCGCGGGACCCTCATTCCGAGCAGTACTTC
CASRSRDPHSEQYF
>TRBJ1-2|once|-|TRBV30
TGTGCCTGGAGGTCGGGGTTGGGACGCGGGGATGGCTACACCTTC
CAWRSGLGRGDGYTF
>TRBJ2-1|once|TRBD2|TRBV28
TGTGCCAGCAGTTCCCCTGGGGGGGAGGGTATTTTGGGTGAGCAGTTCTTC
CASSSPGGEGILGEQFF
>TRBJ2-5|-|TRBD1|TRBV5-4
TGTGCCAGCAGCCTGTACGGGATGGGACAGGGGGCAACCCAGTACTTC
CASSLYGMGQGATQYF
>TRBJ1-2|-|-|TRBV10-3
TGTGCCATCAGTGAGGGGGCGATCCAACCTGACTATGGCTACACCTTC
CAISEGAIQPDYGYTF
>TRBJ1-2|-|TRBD1|TRBV7-9
TGTTCCAGCAGCTTAGTACAGGGGTACTATGGCTACACCTTC
CSSSLVQGYYGYTF
>TRBJ1-6|-|TRBD1|TRBV28
TGTGCCAGCAGTAGGGACAGGATCCGGGGTTCACCCCTCCACTTT
CASSRDRIRGSPLHF
>TRBJ1-2|-|TRBD1|TRBV29-1
TGCAGCGCGATCGGGACAGGGGAATACGGCTACACCTTC
CSAIGTGEYGYTF